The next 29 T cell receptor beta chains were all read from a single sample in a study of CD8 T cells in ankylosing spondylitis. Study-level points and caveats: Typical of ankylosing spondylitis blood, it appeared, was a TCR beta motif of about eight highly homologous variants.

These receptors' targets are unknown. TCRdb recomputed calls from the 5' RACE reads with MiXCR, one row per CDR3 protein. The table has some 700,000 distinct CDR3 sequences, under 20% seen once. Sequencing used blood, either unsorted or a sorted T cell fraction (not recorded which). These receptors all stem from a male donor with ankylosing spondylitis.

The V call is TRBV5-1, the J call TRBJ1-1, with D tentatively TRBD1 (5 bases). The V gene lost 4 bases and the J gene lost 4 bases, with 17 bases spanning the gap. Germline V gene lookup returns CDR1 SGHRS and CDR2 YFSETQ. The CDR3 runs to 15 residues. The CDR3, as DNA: TGCGCCAGCAGCATCTTGGGGGTCGTCGGCACTGAAGCTTTCTTT. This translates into CASSILGVVGTEAFF.

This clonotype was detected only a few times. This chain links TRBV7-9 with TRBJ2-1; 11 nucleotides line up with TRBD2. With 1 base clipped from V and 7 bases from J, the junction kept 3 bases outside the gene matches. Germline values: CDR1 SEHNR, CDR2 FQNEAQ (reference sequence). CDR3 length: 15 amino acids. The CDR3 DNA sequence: TGTGCCAGCAGCTTAGGATCTAGCGGGAGGAATGAGCAGTTCTTC. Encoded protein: CASSLGSSGRNEQFF.

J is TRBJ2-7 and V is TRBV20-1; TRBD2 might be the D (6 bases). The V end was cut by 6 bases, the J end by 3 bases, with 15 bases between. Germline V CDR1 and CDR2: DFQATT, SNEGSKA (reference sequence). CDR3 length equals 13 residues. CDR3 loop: CSAPGDFDYEQYF. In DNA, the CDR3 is TGCAGTGCCCCCGGGGACTTCGACTACGAGCAGTACTTC.

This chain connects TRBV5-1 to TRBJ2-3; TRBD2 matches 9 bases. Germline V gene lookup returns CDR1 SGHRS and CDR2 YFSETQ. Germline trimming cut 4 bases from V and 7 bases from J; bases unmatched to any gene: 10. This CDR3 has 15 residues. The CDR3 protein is CASSIVAGALHTQYF. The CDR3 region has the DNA TGCGCCAGCAGCATCGTAGCGGGGGCCCTCCATACGCAGTATTTT.

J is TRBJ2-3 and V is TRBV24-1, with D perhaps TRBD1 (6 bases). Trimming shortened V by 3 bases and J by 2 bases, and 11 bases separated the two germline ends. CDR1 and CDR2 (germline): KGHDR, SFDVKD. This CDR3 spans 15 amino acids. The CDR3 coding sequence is TGTGCCACCAGTGATGCAGGGGCCCCCACAGATACGCAGTATTTT. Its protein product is CATSDAGAPTDTQYF.

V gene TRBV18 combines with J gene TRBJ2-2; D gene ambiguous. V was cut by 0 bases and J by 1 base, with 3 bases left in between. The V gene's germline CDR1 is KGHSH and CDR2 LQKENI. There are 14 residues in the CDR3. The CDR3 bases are TGTGCCAGCTCACCACCGAGGAACACCGGGGAGCTGTTTTTT. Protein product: CASSPPRNTGELFF.

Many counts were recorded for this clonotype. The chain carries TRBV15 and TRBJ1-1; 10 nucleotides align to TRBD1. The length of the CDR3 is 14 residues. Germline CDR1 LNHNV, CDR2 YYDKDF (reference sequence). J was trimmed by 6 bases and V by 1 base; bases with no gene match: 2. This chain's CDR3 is CATSRGGTGAEAFF. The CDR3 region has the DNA TGTGCCACCAGCAGAGGCGGGACAGGGGCTGAAGCTTTCTTT.

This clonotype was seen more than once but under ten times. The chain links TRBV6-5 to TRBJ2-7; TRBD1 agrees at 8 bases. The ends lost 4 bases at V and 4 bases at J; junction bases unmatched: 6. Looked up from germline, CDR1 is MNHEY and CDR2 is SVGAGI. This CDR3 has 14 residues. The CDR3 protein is CASSSGTGQYEQYF. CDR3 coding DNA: TGTGCCAGCAGTTCCGGGACAGGTCAATACGAGCAGTACTTC.

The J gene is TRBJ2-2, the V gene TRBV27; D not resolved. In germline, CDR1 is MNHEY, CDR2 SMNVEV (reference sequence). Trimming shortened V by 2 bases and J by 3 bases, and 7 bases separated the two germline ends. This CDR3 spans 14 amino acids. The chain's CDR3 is CASSLGVYTGELFF. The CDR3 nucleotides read TGTGCCAGCAGTTTAGGGGTCTACACCGGGGAGCTGTTTTTT.

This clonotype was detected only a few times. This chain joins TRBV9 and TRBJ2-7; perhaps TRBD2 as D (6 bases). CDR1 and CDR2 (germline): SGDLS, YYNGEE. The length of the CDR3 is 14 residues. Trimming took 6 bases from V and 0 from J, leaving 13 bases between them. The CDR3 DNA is TGTGCCAGCAACCGGGGACTGGACTCCTACGAGCAGTACTTC. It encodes CASNRGLDSYEQYF.

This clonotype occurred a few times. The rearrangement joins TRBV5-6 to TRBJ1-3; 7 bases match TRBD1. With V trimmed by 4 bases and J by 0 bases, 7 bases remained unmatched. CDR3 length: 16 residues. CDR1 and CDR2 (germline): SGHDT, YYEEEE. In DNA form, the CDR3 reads TGTGCCAGCAGCAATGACAGGGTTGGCTCTGGAAACACCATATATTTT. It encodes CASSNDRVGSGNTIYF.

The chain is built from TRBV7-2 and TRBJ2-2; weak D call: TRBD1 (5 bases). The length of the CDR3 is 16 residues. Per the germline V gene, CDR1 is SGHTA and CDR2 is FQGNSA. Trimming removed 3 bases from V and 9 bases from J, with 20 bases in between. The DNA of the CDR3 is TGTGCCAGCAGCTTTCGGCAGGGAATGTCGAGCAGGGAGCTGTTTTTT. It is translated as CASSFRQGMSSRELFF.

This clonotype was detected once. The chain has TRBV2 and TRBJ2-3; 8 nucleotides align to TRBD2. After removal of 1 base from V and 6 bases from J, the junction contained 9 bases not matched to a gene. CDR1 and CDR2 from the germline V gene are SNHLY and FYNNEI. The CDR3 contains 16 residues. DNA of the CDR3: TGTGCCAGCAGTGAAGGGGTTAGCGGGACGACGGATACGCAGTATTTT. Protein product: CASSEGVSGTTDTQYF.

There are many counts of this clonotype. In DNA form, the CDR3 reads TGCGCCAGCAGCCGGGACAGGGGCGGCAATGAGCAGTTCTTC. Translation: CASSRDRGGNEQFF. The chain combines TRBV5-1 with TRBJ2-1; 10 nucleotides agree with TRBD1. V was clipped by 4 bases and J by 6 bases; unmatched bases: 4. The CDR3 loop spans 14 amino acids. Germline CDR1 reads SGHRS; CDR2 reads YFSETQ.

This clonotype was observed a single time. The CDR3 sequence: CSARTGTSDTGELFF. In DNA form, the CDR3 reads TGCAGTGCTAGAACCGGGACTAGCGACACCGGGGAGCTGTTTTTT. The chain is built from TRBV20-1 and TRBJ2-2, with TRBD2 matching 10 bases. The CDR3 is 15 residues long. Germline loops: CDR1 DFQATT, CDR2 SNEGSKA (reference sequence). V lost 2 bases and J lost 3; bases outside the gene matches: 3.

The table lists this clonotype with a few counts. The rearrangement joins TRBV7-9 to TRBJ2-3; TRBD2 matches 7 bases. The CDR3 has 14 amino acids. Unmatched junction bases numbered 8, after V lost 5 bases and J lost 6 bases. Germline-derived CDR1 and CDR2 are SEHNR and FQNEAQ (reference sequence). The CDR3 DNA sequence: TGTGCCAGCAGCACCCCTAGCGGTCAGGATACGCAGTATTTT. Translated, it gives CASSTPSGQDTQYF.

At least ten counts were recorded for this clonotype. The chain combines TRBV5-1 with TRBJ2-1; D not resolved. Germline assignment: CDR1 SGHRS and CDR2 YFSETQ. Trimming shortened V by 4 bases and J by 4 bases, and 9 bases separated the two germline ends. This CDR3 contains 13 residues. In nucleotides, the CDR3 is TGCGCCAGCAGCGCAGACGGTTACAATGAGCAGTTCTTC. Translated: CASSADGYNEQFF.

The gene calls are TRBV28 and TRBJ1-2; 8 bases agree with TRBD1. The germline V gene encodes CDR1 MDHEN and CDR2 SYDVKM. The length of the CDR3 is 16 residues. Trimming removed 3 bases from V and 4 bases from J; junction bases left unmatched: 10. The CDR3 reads CASSFGTGPLGYGYTF. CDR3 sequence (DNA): TGTGCCAGCAGTTTTGGGACAGGACCTTTGGGCTATGGCTACACCTTC.

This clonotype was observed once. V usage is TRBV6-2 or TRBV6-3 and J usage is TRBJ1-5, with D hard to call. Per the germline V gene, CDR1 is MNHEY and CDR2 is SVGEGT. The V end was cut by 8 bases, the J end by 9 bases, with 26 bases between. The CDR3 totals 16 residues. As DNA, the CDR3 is TGTGCCAGCTGGACCGGCCTGAACGGTGAGGTTACGCCCCAGCATTTT. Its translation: CASWTGLNGEVTPQHF.

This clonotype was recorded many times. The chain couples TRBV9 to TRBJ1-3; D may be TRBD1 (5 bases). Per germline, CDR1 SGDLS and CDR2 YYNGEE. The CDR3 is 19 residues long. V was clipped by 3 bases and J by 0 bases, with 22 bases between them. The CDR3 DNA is TGTGCCAGCAGCGCAACCCCCGGGACCAGTTCATCCTCTGGAAACACCATATATTTT. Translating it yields CASSATPGTSSSSGNTIYF. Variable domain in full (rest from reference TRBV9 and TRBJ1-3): DSGVTQTPKHLITATGQRVTLRCSPRSGDLSVYWYQQSLDQGLQFLIQYYNGEERAKGNILERFSAQQFPDLHSELNLSSLELGDSALYFCASSATPGTSSSSGNTIYFGEGSWLTVV.

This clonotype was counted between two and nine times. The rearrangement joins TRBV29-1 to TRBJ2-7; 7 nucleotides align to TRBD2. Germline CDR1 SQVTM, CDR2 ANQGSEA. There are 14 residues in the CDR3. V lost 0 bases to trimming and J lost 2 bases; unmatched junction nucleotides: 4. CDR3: CSVEEASGPYEQYF. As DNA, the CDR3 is TGCAGCGTTGAAGAGGCTAGCGGCCCCTACGAGCAGTACTTC.

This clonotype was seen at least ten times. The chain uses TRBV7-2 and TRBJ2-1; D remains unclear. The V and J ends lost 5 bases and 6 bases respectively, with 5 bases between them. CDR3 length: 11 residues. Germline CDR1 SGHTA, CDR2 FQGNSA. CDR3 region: CASSLLNEQFF. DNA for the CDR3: TGTGCCAGCAGCCTCCTCAATGAGCAGTTCTTC.

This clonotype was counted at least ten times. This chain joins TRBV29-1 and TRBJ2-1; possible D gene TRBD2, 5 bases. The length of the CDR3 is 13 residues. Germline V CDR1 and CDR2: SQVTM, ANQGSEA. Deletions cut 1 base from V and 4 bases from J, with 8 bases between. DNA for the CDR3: TGCAGCGTTGAAGCCACTAGATACAATGAGCAGTTCTTC. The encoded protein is CSVEATRYNEQFF.

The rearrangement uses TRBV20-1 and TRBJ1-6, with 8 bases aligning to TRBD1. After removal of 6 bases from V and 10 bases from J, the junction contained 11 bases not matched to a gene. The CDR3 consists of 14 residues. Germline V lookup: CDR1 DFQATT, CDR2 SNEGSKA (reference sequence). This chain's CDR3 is CSARPHRGMSPLHF. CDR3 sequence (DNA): TGCAGTGCCAGACCACACAGGGGGATGTCACCCCTCCACTTT.

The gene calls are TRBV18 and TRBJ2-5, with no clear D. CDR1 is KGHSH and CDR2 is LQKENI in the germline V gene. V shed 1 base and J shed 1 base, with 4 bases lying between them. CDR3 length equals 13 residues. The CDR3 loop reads CASSPLVQETQYF. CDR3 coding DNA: TGTGCCAGCTCACCACTGGTCCAAGAGACCCAGTACTTC.

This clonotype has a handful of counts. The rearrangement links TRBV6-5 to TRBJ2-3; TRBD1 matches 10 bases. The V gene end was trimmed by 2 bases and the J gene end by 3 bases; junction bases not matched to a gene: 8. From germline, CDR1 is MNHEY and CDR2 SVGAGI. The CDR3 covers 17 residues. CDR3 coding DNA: TGTGCCAGCAGTTACCCCCTCGGGACAGGGGTAACAGATACGCAGTATTTT. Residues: CASSYPLGTGVTDTQYF.

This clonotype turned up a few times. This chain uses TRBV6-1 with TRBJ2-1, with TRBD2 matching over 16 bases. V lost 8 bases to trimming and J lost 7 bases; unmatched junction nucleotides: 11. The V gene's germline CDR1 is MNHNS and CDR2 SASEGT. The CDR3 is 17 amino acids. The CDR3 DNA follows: TGTGCCAGCGCGCCGGGACTAGCGGGAGGGCCGAGGAATGAGCAGTTCTTC. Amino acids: CASAPGLAGGPRNEQFF.

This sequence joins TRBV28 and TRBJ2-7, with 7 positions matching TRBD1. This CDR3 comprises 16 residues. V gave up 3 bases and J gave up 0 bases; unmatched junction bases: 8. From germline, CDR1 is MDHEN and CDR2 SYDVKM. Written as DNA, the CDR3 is TGTGCCAGCAGTTTCGGACAGACAGGGAGCTCCTACGAGCAGTACTTC. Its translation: CASSFGQTGSSYEQYF.

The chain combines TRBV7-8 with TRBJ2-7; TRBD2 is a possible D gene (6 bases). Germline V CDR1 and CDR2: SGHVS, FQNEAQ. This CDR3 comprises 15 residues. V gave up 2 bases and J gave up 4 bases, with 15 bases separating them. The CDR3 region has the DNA TGTGCCAGCAGCTTACAGAGGCGGGATGGTTACGAGCAGTACTTC. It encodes CASSLQRRDGYEQYF. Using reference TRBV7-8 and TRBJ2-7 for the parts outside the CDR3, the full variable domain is GAGVSQSPRYKVAKRGQDVALRCDPISGHVSLFWYQQALGQGPEFLTYFQNEAQLDKSGLPSDRFFAERPEGSVSTLKIQRTQQEDSAVYLCASSLQRRDGYEQYFGPGTRLTVT.